The subject of this entry is one TCR beta chain. The repertoire was sequenced with immunoSEQ multiplex PCR; TCRdb's copy has only in-frame clones and lacks some. The sample includes around 330,000 clones, roughly 90% seen only once; the top ten take about 8.9%. Individuals drawn from under 30 US areas were about 18 to 95 years old. Membership in each cohort depended on participant-reported clinical history. The germline V gene encodes CDR1 MDHEN and CDR2 SYDVKM. This CDR3 region has 18 residues. J was trimmed by 4 bases and V by 3 bases; bases with no gene match: 16. These data are taken from a study of blood T cell repertoires in COVID-19.

The V and J genes are TRBV28 and TRBJ2-5; 8 bases are shared with TRBD2. The clonotype comes from a woman between 18 and 29 years old who had recovered from COVID-19. What was sequenced was PBMCs or T cells enriched from blood (not recorded which). In DNA form, the CDR3 reads TGTGCCAGCAGTTTCGTGATAAGCAGCGGGAGTGTGTTAGAGACCCAGTACTTC. Amino acid sequence: CASSFVISSGSVLETQYF.